The sample holds a few counts of the clone carrying this T cell receptor beta chain. The data originate from a study of T-cell memory formation after mild COVID-19. TCRdb passed the 5' RACE reads through MiXCR, listing each CDR3 protein once. The sample lists some 40,000 distinct CDR3 sequences, 5% to 7% occurring once. Germline lookup yields CDR1 SNHLY and CDR2 FYNNEI. The CDR3 covers 18 residues. Deletions cut 6 bases from V and 0 bases from J, with 18 bases between. The chain recombines TRBV2 with TRBJ2-6, with a possible D match to TRBD1 (6 bases). The clonotype originates from an adult who had mild COVID-19 (a few samples of this study predate the infection). Cell type and time point are not known. Source material: PBMCs or a T cell subset sorted from them (not recorded which). The CDR3 DNA follows: TGTGCCAGCAGCTTAACAGGGTTTTGGTTCTCTGGGGCCAACGTCCTGACTTTC. This gives the protein CASSLTGFWFSGANVLTF.